Below are 23 T cell receptor beta chains sequenced from a single sample in a study of blood T cells in healthy people across ages. Next came a second PCR, run for roughly 6 to 11 cycles, which used a sample-barcoded 5' primer along with a J-beta primer mix. TCRdb itself ran the 5' RACE reads through MiXCR, one entry per CDR3 protein. This table holds about 970,000 distinct CDR3 sequences, roughly 51% found once. Material: blood. Source of these receptors: an older woman in good health.

This chain links TRBV2 with TRBJ2-2; 8 bases line up with TRBD1. V lost 4 bases to trimming and J lost 0 bases; unmatched junction nucleotides: 4. The CDR3 covers 16 residues. Per germline, CDR1 SNHLY and CDR2 FYNNEI. CDR3 loop: CASSASGGANTGELFF. The CDR3, as DNA: TGTGCCAGCAGTGCGTCAGGGGGCGCGAACACCGGGGAGCTGTTTTTT.

The chain recombines TRBV5-6 with TRBJ2-4, with 9 bases that match TRBD2. The V segment lost 3 bases and the J segment 8 bases; nucleotides outside the gene matches: 9. Per the germline V gene, CDR1 is SGHDT and CDR2 is YYEEEE. This CDR3 is 15 amino acids long. The CDR3 sequence is CASSSLAGEADIQYF. The CDR3 DNA reads TGTGCCAGCAGCTCCTTAGCGGGAGAGGCGGACATTCAGTACTTC.

This chain joins TRBV4-2 and TRBJ2-4, with a possible D match to TRBD2 (5 bases). Between the trimmed V and J ends, which lost 0 bases and 13 bases, there was a span of 13 bases. This CDR3 has 13 residues. The germline V gene has CDR1 LGHNA and CDR2 YNFKEQ. The CDR3 here is CASSQDRLREQYF. CDR3 coding DNA: TGTGCCAGCAGCCAAGATCGGCTGAGGGAGCAGTACTTC.

In this sample, this clonotype turned up a few times. The V and J genes are TRBV28 and TRBJ2-5, with D maybe TRBD2 (5 bases). Germline V gene sequence: CDR1 MDHEN, CDR2 SYDVKM. V dropped 10 bases and J dropped 2 bases, with 17 bases sitting between them. CDR3 size: 14 residues. The CDR3 DNA sequence: TGTGCCACCAAGGACTCTTCCGGACAAGAGACCCAGTACTTC. It encodes CATKDSSGQETQYF.

V and J are TRBV21-1 and TRBJ1-5; TRBD1 is the table's D call, not checked against the DNA. TRBV21-1 is a pseudogene segment. The CDR3 runs to 16 residues. As DNA, the CDR3 is TGTGCCAGCAGCAAATCTTTGGCAGGGGGAGGTCAGCCCCAGCATTTT. It yields the protein CASSKSLAGGGQPQHF.

The gene calls are TRBV20-1 and TRBJ2-1; possibly TRBD1 for D (6 bases). Trimming took 3 bases from V and 7 from J, leaving 10 bases between them. Per germline, CDR1 DFQATT and CDR2 SNEGSKA (reference sequence). The CDR3 has 12 residues. The CDR3 DNA reads TGCAGTGCTAGTCCAGGGGCGAATGAGCAGTTCTTC. Translation: CSASPGANEQFF.

The genes are TRBV25-1 and TRBJ1-2, with D possibly TRBD1 on 5 matching bases. Germline CDR1 MGHDK, CDR2 SYGVNS. V lost 6 bases and J 4 bases, leaving 12 bases between the germline ends. The CDR3 runs to 13 residues. CDR3 amino acids: CASRGQGIYGYTF. The CDR3 DNA reads as TGTGCCAGCAGAGGACAAGGGATCTATGGCTACACCTTC.

The chain has TRBV7-8 and TRBJ1-2; TRBD1 might be the D (6 bases). CDR1 is SGHVS, CDR2 FQNEAQ, per germline. The V and J ends lost 1 base and 5 bases respectively, with 20 bases between them. The CDR3 consists of 17 residues. CDR3 in DNA: TGTGCCAGCAGCTTAGGGGGACATCCCCGCGAGGGTTATGGCTACACCTTC. Translation: CASSLGGHPREGYGYTF.

In its sample, this clonotype was seen once. The J gene is TRBJ2-5, the V gene TRBV9; D may be TRBD2 (5 bases). The CDR3 runs 14 residues. The V gene lost 4 bases and the J gene lost 5 bases, with 15 bases spanning the gap. Germline loops: CDR1 SGDLS, CDR2 YYNGEE. The CDR3 loop is CASSRAYPGETQYF. CDR3 sequence (DNA): TGTGCCAGCAGCAGGGCCTATCCGGGGGAGACCCAGTACTTC.

The V and J genes are TRBV12-3 or TRBV12-4 and TRBJ1-1, with TRBD1 as a possible D gene (5 bases). The CDR3 contains 13 residues. V lost 11 bases, J lost 3 bases, and 16 bases lay in between. The chain's CDR3 is CAAGWGGYTEAFF. The CDR3 DNA reads as TGTGCCGCCGGATGGGGGGGGTACACTGAAGCTTTCTTT.

The CDR3 DNA is TGCGCCAGCAGCTTGGCCACCCCAGATACGCAGTATTTT. Translation: CASSLATPDTQYF. The chain combines TRBV5-1 with TRBJ2-3, with D unresolved. This CDR3 contains 13 residues. Germline CDR1 reads SGHRS; CDR2 reads YFSETQ. Trimming took 0 bases from V and 4 from J, leaving 6 bases between them.

A few counts support this clonotype. V and J are TRBV20-1 and TRBJ2-5; 14 bases line up with TRBD2. The J call may be in error: the DNA end matches TRBJ2-7 better. The CDR3 contains 16 residues. Germline V gene lookup returns CDR1 DFQATT and CDR2 SNEGSKA (reference sequence). The CDR3 DNA reads TGCAGTGCTAGAGAACCGCCGGGACTAGCGGGAGTCGAGCAGTACTTC. Its translation is CSAREPPGLAGVEQYF.

The gene calls are TRBV28 and TRBJ1-4; no reliable D call. The CDR3 contains 15 residues. V gave up 3 bases and J gave up 3 bases, with 11 bases separating them. Germline V gene data show CDR1 as MDHEN and CDR2 as SYDVKM. CDR3 loop: CASSLMGRANEKLFF. Here the CDR3 DNA reads TGTGCCAGCAGTTTGATGGGGAGGGCTAATGAAAAACTGTTTTTT.

This chain connects TRBV25-1 to TRBJ2-6, with D hard to call. Germline loops: CDR1 MGHDK, CDR2 SYGVNS. The CDR3 runs 13 residues. Trimming pared 7 bases from V and 2 bases from J, leaving 6 bases between. This chain's CDR3 is CASTQAGANVLTF. The CDR3, as DNA: TGTGCCAGCACCCAGGCTGGGGCCAACGTCCTGACTTTC.

The rearrangement joins TRBV12-3 or TRBV12-4 to TRBJ1-2; 7 bases are shared with TRBD1. The length of the CDR3 is 14 residues. V lost 6 bases and J lost 8; bases outside the gene matches: 12. The CDR3 is CASSPNIQGFGYTF. CDR3 in DNA: TGTGCCAGCAGCCCCAACATACAGGGGTTCGGCTACACCTTC.

The rearrangement joins TRBV20-1 to TRBJ1-2, with D unresolved. The CDR3 has 13 residues. The V gene lost 6 bases and the J gene lost 4 bases, with 15 bases spanning the gap. Germline V gene data show CDR1 as DFQATT and CDR2 as SNEGSKA (reference sequence). In DNA form, the CDR3 reads TGCAGTGCCCACGGAGGGCGACGCTATGGCTACACCTTC. It yields the protein CSAHGGRRYGYTF.

The rearrangement uses TRBV12-3 or TRBV12-4 and TRBJ1-2; D is unclear. This CDR3 region has 12 residues. Trimming removed 4 bases from V and 7 bases from J, with 10 bases in between. CDR3 in amino acids: CASSYSVSGYTF. As DNA, the CDR3 is TGTGCCAGCAGTTATTCGGTCAGTGGCTACACCTTC.

This clonotype was seen only a few times. The V call is TRBV4-1, the J call TRBJ2-3; 7 nucleotides match TRBD2. V lost 0 bases to trimming and J lost 6 bases; unmatched junction nucleotides: 9. Germline CDR1 reads MGHRA; CDR2 reads YSYEKL. CDR3 size: 16 residues. The CDR3 region has the DNA TGCGCCAGCAGCCAAGATCCCCCCGGGAGGTTGGATACGCAGTATTTT. It specifies CASSQDPPGRLDTQYF.

The chain links TRBV3-1 to TRBJ2-7; TRBD1 might be the D (6 bases). The CDR3 has 13 residues. Deletions cut 0 bases from V and 8 bases from J, with 11 bases between. The germline V gene has CDR1 LGHDT and CDR2 YNNKEL (reference sequence). DNA for the CDR3: TGTGCCAGCAGCCAAGATTTTAGGGGGAAGCAGTACTTC. Encoded protein: CASSQDFRGKQYF.

This clonotype was seen more than once but under ten times. This chain uses TRBV10-1 with TRBJ2-3; D is perhaps TRBD2 (5 bases). Germline assignment: CDR1 WNHNN and CDR2 SYGVQD (reference sequence). V was trimmed by 7 bases and J by 3 bases, leaving 11 bases between them. The CDR3 has 13 residues. This chain's CDR3 is CASTGILTDTQYF. DNA for the CDR3: TGCGCCAGCACGGGGATACTGACAGATACGCAGTATTTT.

The chain links TRBV5-1 to TRBJ2-5, with D possibly being TRBD2 (5 bases). Trimming removed 0 bases at V and 11 bases at J, with 17 bases between. CDR1 and CDR2 from the germline V gene are SGHRS and YFSETQ. This CDR3 has 14 residues. This CDR3 reads CASSLAPTRESQYF. The CDR3 DNA reads TGCGCCAGCAGCTTGGCGCCGACACGGGAATCGCAGTACTTC.

This sequence joins TRBV20-1 and TRBJ1-5, with TRBD1 as a possible D gene (5 bases). V lost 1 base to trimming and J lost 5 bases, with 15 bases between them. In germline, CDR1 is DFQATT, CDR2 SNEGSKA (reference sequence). CDR3 length: 15 amino acids. The DNA for the CDR3 is TGCAGTGCTAGAGTGAGATTGGGACGGGATCAGCCCCAGCATTTT. Translated, it gives CSARVRLGRDQPQHF.

The chain links TRBV7-2 to TRBJ1-5, with D tentatively TRBD1 (5 bases). V was pared by 5 bases and J by 9 bases, with 17 bases between. The CDR3 loop spans 14 amino acids. Looked up from germline, CDR1 is SGHTA and CDR2 is FQGNSA. The CDR3 sequence: CASSPGRQPLPQHF. CDR3 in DNA: TGTGCCAGCAGCCCGGGGCGACAACCCTTGCCCCAGCATTTT.